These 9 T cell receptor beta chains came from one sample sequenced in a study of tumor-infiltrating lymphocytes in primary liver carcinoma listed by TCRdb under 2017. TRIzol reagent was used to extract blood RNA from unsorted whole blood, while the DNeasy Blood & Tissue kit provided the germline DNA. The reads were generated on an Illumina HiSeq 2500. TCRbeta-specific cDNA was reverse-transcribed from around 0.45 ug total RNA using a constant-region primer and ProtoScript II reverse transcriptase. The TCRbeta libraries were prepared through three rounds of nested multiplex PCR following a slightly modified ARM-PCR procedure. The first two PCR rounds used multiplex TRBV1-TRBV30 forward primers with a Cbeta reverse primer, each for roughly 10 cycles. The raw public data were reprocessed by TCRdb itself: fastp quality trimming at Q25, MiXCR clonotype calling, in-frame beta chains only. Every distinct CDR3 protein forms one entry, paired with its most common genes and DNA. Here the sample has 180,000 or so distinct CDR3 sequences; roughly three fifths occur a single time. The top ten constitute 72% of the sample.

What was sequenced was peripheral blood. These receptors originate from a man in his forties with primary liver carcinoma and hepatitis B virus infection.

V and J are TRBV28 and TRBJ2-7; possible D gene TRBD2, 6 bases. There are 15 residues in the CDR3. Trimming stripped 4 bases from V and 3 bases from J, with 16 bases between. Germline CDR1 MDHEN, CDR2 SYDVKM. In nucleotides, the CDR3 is TGTGCCAGCAGTTCAAGCGGAGGGACCATCTACGAGCAGTACTTC. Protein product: CASSSSGGTIYEQYF.

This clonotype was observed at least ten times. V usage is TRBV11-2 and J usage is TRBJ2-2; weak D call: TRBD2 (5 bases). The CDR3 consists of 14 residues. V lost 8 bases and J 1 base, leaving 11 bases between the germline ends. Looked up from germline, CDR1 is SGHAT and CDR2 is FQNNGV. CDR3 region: CASGESGNTGELFF. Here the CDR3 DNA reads TGTGCCAGCGGCGAAAGCGGGAACACCGGGGAGCTGTTTTTT. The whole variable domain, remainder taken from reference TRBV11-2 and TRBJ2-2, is EAGVAQSPRYKIIEKRQSVAFWCNPISGHATLYWYQQILGQGPKLLIQFQNNGVVDDSQLPKDRFSAERLKGVDSTLKIQPAKLEDSAVYLCASGESGNTGELFFGEGSRLTVL.

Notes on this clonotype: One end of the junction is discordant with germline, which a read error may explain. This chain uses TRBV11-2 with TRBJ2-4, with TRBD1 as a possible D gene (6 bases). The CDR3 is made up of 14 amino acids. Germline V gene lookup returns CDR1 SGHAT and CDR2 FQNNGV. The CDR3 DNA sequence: TGTGCCAGCAGCTTATCGGTCCCAGGGGTCATTCAATACTTC. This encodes CASSLSVPGVIQYF.

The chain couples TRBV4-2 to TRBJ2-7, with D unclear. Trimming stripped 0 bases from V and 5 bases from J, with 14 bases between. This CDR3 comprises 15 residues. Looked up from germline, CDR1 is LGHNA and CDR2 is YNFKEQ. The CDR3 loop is CASSQEPVEVDEQYF. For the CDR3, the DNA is TGTGCCAGCAGCCAAGAACCCGTTGAGGTCGACGAGCAGTACTTC.

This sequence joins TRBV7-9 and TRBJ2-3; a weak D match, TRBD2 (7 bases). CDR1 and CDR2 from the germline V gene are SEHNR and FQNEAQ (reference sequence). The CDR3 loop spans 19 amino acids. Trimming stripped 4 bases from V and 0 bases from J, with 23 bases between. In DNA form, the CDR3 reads TGTGCCAGCAGCTCGAAGGGGAGGGGGAACCCTCCTAGCACAGATACGCAGTATTTT. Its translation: CASSSKGRGNPPSTDTQYF.

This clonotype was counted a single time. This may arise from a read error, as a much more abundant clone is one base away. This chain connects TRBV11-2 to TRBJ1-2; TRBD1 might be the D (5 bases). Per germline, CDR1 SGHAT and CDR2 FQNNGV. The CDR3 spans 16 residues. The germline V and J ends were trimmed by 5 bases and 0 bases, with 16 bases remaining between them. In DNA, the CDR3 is TGTGCCAGCAGCCCCTTGCGGACAAGGTCTAACTATGGCTACACCTTC. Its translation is CASSPLRTRSNYGYTF.

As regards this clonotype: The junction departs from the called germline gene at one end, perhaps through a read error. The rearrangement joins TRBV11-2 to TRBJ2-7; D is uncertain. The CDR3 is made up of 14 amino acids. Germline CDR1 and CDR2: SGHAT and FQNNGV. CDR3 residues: CVSRSTDGAYDQYF. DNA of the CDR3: TGTGTCAGCAGGTCAACCGACGGAGCCTACGATCAGTACTTC.

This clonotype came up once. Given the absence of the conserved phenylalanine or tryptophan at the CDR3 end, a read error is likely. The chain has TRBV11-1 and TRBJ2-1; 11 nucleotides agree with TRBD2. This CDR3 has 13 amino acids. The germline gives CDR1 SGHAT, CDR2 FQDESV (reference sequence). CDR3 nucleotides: TGTGTCAGCGGGACTAGCGGTTCCAATGAGCAGTTCATC. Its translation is CVSGTSGSNEQFI.

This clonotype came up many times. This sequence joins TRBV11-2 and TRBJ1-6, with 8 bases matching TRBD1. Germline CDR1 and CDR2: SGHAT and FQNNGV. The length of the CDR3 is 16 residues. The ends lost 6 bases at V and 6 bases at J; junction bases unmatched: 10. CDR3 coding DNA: TGTGCCAGCAGAGGGCACGGACAGGGTCTTAATTCACCCCTCCACTTT. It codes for CASRGHGQGLNSPLHF.